These T cell receptor beta chains were read from a single sample in a study of cytomegalovirus exposure and HLA in healthy donors. Sequencing used immunoSEQ multiplex PCR; TCRdb keeps in-frame clones, though not all of them. The table records about 160,000 clones, about 85% of them present only once. The sequenced sample was PBMCs. These receptors were collected from a man between 18 and 29 years old in good health and CMV-seropositive. Both conserved end residues are part of each CDR3. A D gene is named only where the DNA matches it firmly. Clone size appears in some rows only: once, few, many, or a class for an expanded clone.

clone_size	j_call	v_call	d_call	cdr3_nt	cdr3_aa
once	TRBJ2-5	TRBV11-1	-	TGTGCCAGCAGCTTATCAGACCAAGAGACCCAGTACTTC	CASSLSDQETQYF
-	TRBJ2-2	TRBV4-1	TRBD2	TGCGCCAGCAGCCATAGCGGGGGGATAGTCGGGGAGCTGTTTTTT	CASSHSGGIVGELFF
-	TRBJ2-7	TRBV15	TRBD1	TGTGCCACCAGGACTCCCGGGGACAGCTCCTACGAGCAGTACTTC	CATRTPGDSSYEQYF
-	TRBJ2-7	TRBV19	TRBD1	TGTGCCAGTAGTATAGGGACAGGGGGAGGCTACGAGCAGTACTTC	CASSIGTGGGYEQYF
-	TRBJ2-7	TRBV14	-	TGTGCCAGCAGCCTAAGGGGCTACGAGCAGTACTTC	CASSLRGYEQYF
-	TRBJ1-3	TRBV7-9	TRBD1	TGTGCCAGCAGCTTAGCATCGGCGACAGGGGGAAACACCATATATTTT	CASSLASATGGNTIYF
-	TRBJ2-1	TRBV6-6	TRBD2	TGTGCCAGCAGTCCTAGCGGGGGGGCCGGTGAGCAGTTCTTC	CASSPSGGAGEQFF
-	TRBJ2-3	TRBV4-1	TRBD2	TGCGCCAGCAGCCCATGGACTAGTTTGGATACGCAGTATTTT	CASSPWTSLDTQYF
-	TRBJ2-6	TRBV12-5	TRBD1	TGTGCTAGTGGTGCGACAGGGGTCTCTGGGGCCAACGTCCTGACTTTC	CASGATGVSGANVLTF
-	TRBJ2-2	TRBV10-3	-	TGTGCCATCAGTGAGAACAGGGCCGCGAACACCGGGGAGCTGTTTTTT	CAISENRAANTGELFF
-	TRBJ2-1	TRBV5-4	-	TGTGCCAGCAGCTTGGACGTTGGGACTTACAATGAGCAGTTCTTC	CASSLDVGTYNEQFF
-	TRBJ2-1	TRBV7-9	-	TGTGCCAGCAGCTATATATCCAGGGGGGATGAGCAGTTCTTC	CASSYISRGDEQFF
-	TRBJ1-6	TRBV27	TRBD1	TGTGCCAGCAGTTTTATCTTACCTCGGACAGGCCAAGCATTAACTAAGTATAATTCACCCCTCCACTTT	CASSFILPRTGQALTKYNSPLHF
-	TRBJ2-1	TRBV27	TRBD2	TGTGTCAGCAGTTTACTAGCGGGGGTTTACAATGAGCAGTTCTTC	CVSSLLAGVYNEQFF
-	TRBJ2-1	TRBV6-5	-	TGTGCCAGCAGTTACCAGACACCGCGCTCCTACAATGAGCAGTTCTTC	CASSYQTPRSYNEQFF
-	TRBJ1-5	TRBV27	TRBD1	TGTGCCAGCAGTACCACAGGGGCAGATCAGCCCCAGCATTTT	CASSTTGADQPQHF
few	TRBJ1-1	TRBV11-2	-	TGTGCCAGCAGCTTAAGGAGCACTGAAGCTTTCTTT	CASSLRSTEAFF
-	TRBJ1-1	TRBV7-9	-	TGTGCCAGCAGGCCACAGCTTGAAGCTTTCTTT	CASRPQLEAFF
-	TRBJ1-1	TRBV19	-	TGTGCCAGTAGTTCCCAGGGAGGGAGCACTGAAGCTTTCTTT	CASSSQGGSTEAFF
-	TRBJ2-5	TRBV7-9	-	TGTGCCAGCAGTACGGACCAAGAGACCCAGTACTTC	CASSTDQETQYF
-	TRBJ1-5	TRBV19	TRBD1	TGTGCCAGTAGTCCCCCGACAGGGTATAGCAATCAGCCCCAGCATTTT	CASSPPTGYSNQPQHF
-	TRBJ2-7	TRBV5-6	TRBD1	TGTGCCAGCAGCCCCCCAGGGGGCAGCTCCTACGAGCAGTACTTC	CASSPPGGSSYEQYF
-	TRBJ2-7	TRBV10-2	-	TGCGCCAGCAGTGAGTCTGCGGGTGGCTACGAGCAGTACTTC	CASSESAGGYEQYF
-	TRBJ2-7	TRBV6-5	TRBD2	TGTGCCAGCAGTTACTCGATCGGGAGGTCCTACGAGCAGTACTTC	CASSYSIGRSYEQYF
-	TRBJ2-7	TRBV13	TRBD2	TGTGCCAGCAGCCGCCGGGAGGGCAACGAGCAGTACTTC	CASSRREGNEQYF
-	TRBJ2-5	TRBV19	TRBD2	TGTGCCAGTAGTTCGCCTAGCGGGGGGGTCCAAGAGACCCAGTACTTC	CASSSPSGGVQETQYF
-	TRBJ2-3	TRBV7-8	TRBD2	TGTGCCACCTCGGCGGGGGTCACAGATACGCAGTATTTT	CATSAGVTDTQYF
-	TRBJ1-6	TRBV15	TRBD1	TGTGCCACCAGCAGAGGACAGGGCTGGAATTCACCCCTCCACTTT	CATSRGQGWNSPLHF
-	TRBJ1-3	TRBV7-9	-	TGTGCCAGCAGCTTAAGCACAGGGCAAGGAAACACCATATATTTT	CASSLSTGQGNTIYF
once	TRBJ2-5	TRBV30	TRBD1	TGTGCCTGGGCAGGGGGCGGGGAGACCCAGTACTTC	CAWAGGGETQYF
-	TRBJ1-1	TRBV27	TRBD1	TGTGCCAGCAGTCCGGACAGGGGATACACTGAAGCTTTCTTT	CASSPDRGYTEAFF
-	TRBJ2-7	TRBV11-1	TRBD1	TGTGCCAGCAGCTACCAGACAGGGACCTACGAGCAGTACTTC	CASSYQTGTYEQYF
-	TRBJ1-1	TRBV6-1	-	TGTGCCAGCAGTGAAGCTGCGGGGGCCACTGAAGCTTTCTTT	CASSEAAGATEAFF
-	TRBJ1-6	TRBV15	-	TGTGCCACCAGCAGAGATGTACAAGGAGGTTCACCCCTCCACTTT	CATSRDVQGGSPLHF
-	TRBJ2-6	TRBV27	-	TGTGCCAGCAGTTTCGCTGGGGCCAACGGCCTGACTTTC	CASSFAGANGLTF
-	TRBJ2-3	TRBV5-1	TRBD1	TGCGCCAGCAGCTCCCTACCTTCACCGGGACAGGGTACAGATACGCAGTATTTT	CASSSLPSPGQGTDTQYF
-	TRBJ1-6	TRBV4-1	TRBD1	TGCGCCAGCAGCCCACCGACAGGGGGTTCACCCCTCCACTTT	CASSPPTGGSPLHF
-	TRBJ1-6	TRBV18	TRBD1	TGTGCCAGCTCACCAGAGACAGGGAACTCACCCCTCCACTTT	CASSPETGNSPLHF
few	TRBJ1-5	TRBV4-3	-	TGCGCCAGCAGCCAAGAGCGGCATCTAATGAATCAGCCCCAGCATTTT	CASSQERHLMNQPQHF
-	TRBJ2-7	TRBV4-2	TRBD2	TGTGCCAGCAGCCGGGGACTAGCGGGTTCCTACGAGCAGTACTTC	CASSRGLAGSYEQYF
-	TRBJ2-4	TRBV13	TRBD2	TGTGCCAGCAGTTTCAATGCGGGGGGTTCCAAAAACATTCAGTACTTC	CASSFNAGGSKNIQYF
-	TRBJ2-1	TRBV5-1	-	TGCGCCAGCAGCTTGGGCGGTCCGTACAATGAGCAGTTCTTC	CASSLGGPYNEQFF
-	TRBJ2-2	TRBV6-6	TRBD1	TGTGCCAGCAGCCGACAGGGGGGGCAAGGGGGGGAGCTGTTTTTT	CASSRQGGQGGELFF
-	TRBJ2-1	TRBV25-1	TRBD1	TGTGCCAGCAGTGAAGGACAGGTGAGCCTTAATGAGCAGTTCTTC	CASSEGQVSLNEQFF
-	TRBJ2-5	TRBV19	-	TGTGCCAGTAGTATAGAAGGAGCCTCGGCAGAGACCCAGTACTTC	CASSIEGASAETQYF
once	TRBJ1-6	TRBV19	-	TGTGCCAGTAGTATCAGGACAGAAGATAATTCACCCCTCCACTTT	CASSIRTEDNSPLHF